A selection of T cell receptor beta chains follows, all from one sample in a study of beta chain features in type 1 diabetes. Data came from immunoSEQ multiplex PCR; TCRdb stores just in-frame clones and leaves some out. The data contain around 350,000 clones, roughly 12% of them seen just once; the ten biggest clones take up about 0.018%. The specimen sequenced was naive CD4+ T cells from blood. The source of these receptors is a young man in good health. CDR3s leave out the opening cysteine and the closing phenylalanine or tryptophan. The order of the fields is clone size, V gene, J gene, CDR3 protein. Rows may omit the clone size; those that give it use once, few, many or a size class.

abundance: .; v_gene: TRBV4-1; j_gene: TRBJ2-5; CDR3aa: ASSHRPGETQY
abundance: few; v_gene: TRBV30; j_gene: TRBJ2-7; CDR3aa: AWSVLRVGTGTSGSHEQY
abundance: few; v_gene: TRBV7-9; j_gene: TRBJ1-1; CDR3aa: ASSKRTGEGTEAF
abundance: few; v_gene: TRBV7-2; j_gene: TRBJ1-5; CDR3aa: ASSSDRVRNQPQH
abundance: few; v_gene: TRBV13; j_gene: TRBJ2-6; CDR3aa: ASSLDRPGKSSGANVLT
abundance: .; v_gene: TRBV9; j_gene: TRBJ2-5; CDR3aa: ASSLRQGAPETQY
abundance: few; v_gene: TRBV5-4; j_gene: TRBJ1-2; CDR3aa: ASSLGTGGYT
abundance: few; v_gene: TRBV2; j_gene: TRBJ2-1; CDR3aa: ASSSRGGGSEQF
abundance: few; v_gene: TRBV30; j_gene: TRBJ2-3; CDR3aa: AWRHPTSVTDTQY
abundance: .; v_gene: TRBV19; j_gene: TRBJ2-6; CDR3aa: ASRGTGYSGANVLT
abundance: .; v_gene: TRBV28; j_gene: TRBJ2-2; CDR3aa: ASSLSRAGGRGGELF
abundance: .; v_gene: TRBV6-5; j_gene: TRBJ1-1; CDR3aa: ASTHGGSHL